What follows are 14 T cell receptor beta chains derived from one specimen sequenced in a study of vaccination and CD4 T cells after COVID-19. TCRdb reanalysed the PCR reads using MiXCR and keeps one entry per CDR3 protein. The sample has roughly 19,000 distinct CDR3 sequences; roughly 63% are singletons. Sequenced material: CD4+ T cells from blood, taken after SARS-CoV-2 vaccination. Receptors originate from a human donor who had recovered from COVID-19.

The DNA of the CDR3 is TGTGCCAGCACTTCCCTAGCGGGAGATCGGACAGATACGCAGTATTTT. As protein: CASTSLAGDRTDTQYF. The gene calls are TRBV27 and TRBJ2-3; TRBD2 matches 10 bases. The CDR3 extends over 16 amino acids. Germline CDR1 is MNHEY and CDR2 is SMNVEV (reference sequence). V was clipped by 7 bases and J by 3 bases; unmatched bases: 10.

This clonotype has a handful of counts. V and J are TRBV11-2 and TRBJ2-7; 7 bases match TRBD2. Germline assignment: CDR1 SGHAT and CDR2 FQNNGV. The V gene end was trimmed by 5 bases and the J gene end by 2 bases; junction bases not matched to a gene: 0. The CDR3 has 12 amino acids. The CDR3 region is CASSREAYEQYF. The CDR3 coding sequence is TGTGCCAGCAGCCGGGAGGCCTACGAGCAGTACTTC.

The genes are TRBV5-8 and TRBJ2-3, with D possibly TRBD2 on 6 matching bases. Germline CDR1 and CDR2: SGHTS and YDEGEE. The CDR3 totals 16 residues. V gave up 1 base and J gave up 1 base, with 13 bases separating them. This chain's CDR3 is CASSLRRGGGTDTQYF. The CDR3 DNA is TGTGCCAGCAGCTTGAGGAGGGGCGGAGGCACAGATACGCAGTATTTT.

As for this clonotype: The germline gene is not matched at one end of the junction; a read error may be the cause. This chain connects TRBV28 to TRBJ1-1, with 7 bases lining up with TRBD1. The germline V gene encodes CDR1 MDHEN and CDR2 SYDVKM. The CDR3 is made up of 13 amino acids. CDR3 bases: TGTGCCAGCAGGTCTCCAGGGGGAACTGTAGCTTTCTTT. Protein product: CASRSPGGTVAFF.

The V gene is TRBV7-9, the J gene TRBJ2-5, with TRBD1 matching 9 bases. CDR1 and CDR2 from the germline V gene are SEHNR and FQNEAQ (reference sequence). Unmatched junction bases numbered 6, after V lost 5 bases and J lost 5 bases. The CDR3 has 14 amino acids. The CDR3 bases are TGTGCCAGCAGCGTTACAGGGGGCGTGGAGACCCAGTACTTC. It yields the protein CASSVTGGVETQYF.

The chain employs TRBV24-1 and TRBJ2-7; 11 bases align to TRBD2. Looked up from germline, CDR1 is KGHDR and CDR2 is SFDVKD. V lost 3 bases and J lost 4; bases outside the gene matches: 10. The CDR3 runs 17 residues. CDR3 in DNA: TGTGCCACCAGTGATGGCCTAGCGGGAGGAGCGCTTTACGAGCAGTACTTC. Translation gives CATSDGLAGGALYEQYF.

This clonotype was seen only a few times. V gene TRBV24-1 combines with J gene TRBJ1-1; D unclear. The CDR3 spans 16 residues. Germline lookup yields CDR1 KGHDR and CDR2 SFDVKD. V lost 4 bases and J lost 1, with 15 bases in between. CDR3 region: CATSDSRRAGNTEAFF. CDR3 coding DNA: TGTGCCACCAGTGACTCCCGCAGAGCAGGGAACACTGAAGCTTTCTTT.

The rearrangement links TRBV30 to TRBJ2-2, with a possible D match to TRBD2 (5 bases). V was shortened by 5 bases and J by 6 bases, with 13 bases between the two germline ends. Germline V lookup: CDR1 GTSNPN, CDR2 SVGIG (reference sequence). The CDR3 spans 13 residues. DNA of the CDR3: TGTGCCTGGCTAGCTTCTCAGGCCGGGGAGCTGTTTTTT. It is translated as CAWLASQAGELFF.

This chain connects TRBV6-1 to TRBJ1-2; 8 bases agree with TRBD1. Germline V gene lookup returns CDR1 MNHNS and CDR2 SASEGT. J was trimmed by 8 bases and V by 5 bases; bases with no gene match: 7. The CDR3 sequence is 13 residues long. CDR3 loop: CASSQTGGRGYTF. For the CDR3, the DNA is TGTGCCAGCAGTCAAACAGGGGGTAGGGGCTACACCTTC.

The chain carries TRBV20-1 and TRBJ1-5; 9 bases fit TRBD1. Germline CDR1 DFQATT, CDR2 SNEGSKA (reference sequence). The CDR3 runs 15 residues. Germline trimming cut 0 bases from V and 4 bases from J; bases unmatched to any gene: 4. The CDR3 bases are TGCAGTGCTAGAGAAGCCGGGACAGGGAATCAGCCCCAGCATTTT. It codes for CSAREAGTGNQPQHF.

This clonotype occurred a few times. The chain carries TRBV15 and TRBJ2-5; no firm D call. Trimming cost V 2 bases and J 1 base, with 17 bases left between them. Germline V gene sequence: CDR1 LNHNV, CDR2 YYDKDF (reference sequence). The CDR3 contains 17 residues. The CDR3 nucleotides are TGTGCCACCAGCAGATCTTCAGGATCTCCCTTCCAAGAGACCCAGTACTTC. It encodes CATSRSSGSPFQETQYF. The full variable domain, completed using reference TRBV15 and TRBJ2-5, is DAMVIQNPRYQVTQFGKPVTLSCSQTLNHNVMYWYQQKSSQAPKLLFHYYDKDFNNEADTPDNFQSRRPNTSFCFLDIRSPGLGDTAMYLCATSRSSGSPFQETQYFGPGTRLLVL.

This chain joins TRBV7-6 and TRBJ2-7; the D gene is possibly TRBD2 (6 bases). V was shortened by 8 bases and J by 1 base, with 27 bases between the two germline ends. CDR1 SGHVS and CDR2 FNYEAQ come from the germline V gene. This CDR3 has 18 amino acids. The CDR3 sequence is CASSPPHLLSSESYEQYF. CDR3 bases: TGTGCCAGCTCACCACCGCACCTATTGTCTAGCGAATCCTACGAGCAGTACTTC. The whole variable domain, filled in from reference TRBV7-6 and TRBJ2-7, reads GAGVSQSPRYKVTKRGQDVALRCDPISGHVSLYWYRQALGQGPEFLTYFNYEAQQDKSGLPNDRFSAERPEGSISTLTIQRTEQRDSAMYRCASSPPHLLSSESYEQYFGPGTRLTVT.

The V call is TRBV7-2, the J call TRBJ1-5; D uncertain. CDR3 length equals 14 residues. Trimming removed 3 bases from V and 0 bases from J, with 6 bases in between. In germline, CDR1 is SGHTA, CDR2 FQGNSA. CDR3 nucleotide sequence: TGTGCCAGCAGCTTTAGGGCTAGCAATCAGCCCCAGCATTTT. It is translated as CASSFRASNQPQHF.

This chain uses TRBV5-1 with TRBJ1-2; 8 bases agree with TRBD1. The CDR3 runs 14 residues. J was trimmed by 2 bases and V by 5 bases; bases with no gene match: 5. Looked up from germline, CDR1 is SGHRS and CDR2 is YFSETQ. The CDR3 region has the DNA TGCGCCAGCAGGTTACCAGGGGGCAACTATGGCTACACCTTC. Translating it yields CASRLPGGNYGYTF.